This TCR beta chain was identified during a study of T cells expressing NK-cell markers. On the study more broadly: Investigators obtained TCR beta repertoires from sorted CD3+CD56+NKG2C+, CD3+CD56+NKG2C- and CD3+CD56-NKG2C+ T cells. The sequencing cohort of eight donors included seven HCMV-seropositive individuals and one seronegative individual.

As regards this clonotype: Its antigen is unidentified.

Points from the study as a whole: Dominance of the CD3+CD56-NKG2C+ fraction by these clonotypes also held in four donors.

With UMIs, 5'RACE template switching was used to make TCR beta cDNA. Reprocessing the 5' RACE reads, TCRdb reports a single entry for every CDR3 protein and omits DNA. The specimen's table records 200,000 to 300,000 distinct CDR3 sequences. CDR1 and CDR2 (germline): LGHDT, YNNKEL (reference sequence). CDR3 length: 12 residues. This chain connects TRBV3-1 to TRBJ2-5. The sample was blood T cells: a sorted CD56 or NKG2C T cell subset, CD4+ or CD8+ T cells, or bulk PBMC T cells (not recorded which). The clonotype comes from a man aged 18 to 29 in good health. CDR3 residues: CASSQVGETQYF.